The 16 T cell receptor beta chains below were found in one sample sequenced in a study of blood T cells in healthy people across ages. A second PCR of roughly 7 to 11 cycles used a sample-barcoded 5' primer and a J-beta primer mix. TCRdb reprocessed the 5' RACE reads with MiXCR, giving one entry per CDR3 protein. This sample has about 1 million distinct CDR3 sequences, with around 45% found just once. Source material: blood. The source is a woman aged 55-69 years in good health.

This chain connects TRBV27 to TRBJ2-5; TRBD1 matches at 7 bases. This CDR3 has 15 amino acids. Germline-derived CDR1 and CDR2 are MNHEY and SMNVEV (reference sequence). V shed 5 bases, J shed 2 bases, and the junction held 8 bases outside the gene matches. The CDR3 DNA sequence: TGTGCCAGCAGTCCCCTGGACAGGAAACAAGAGACCCAGTACTTC. As protein: CASSPLDRKQETQYF.

The chain's CDR3 is CASSKHYGGDYGYTF. As DNA, the CDR3 is TGTGCCAGCAGTAAACATTACGGGGGCGACTATGGCTACACCTTC. The chain joins TRBV6-5 to TRBJ1-2; weak D call: TRBD1 (6 bases). This CDR3 has 15 amino acids. Germline CDR1 reads MNHEY; CDR2 reads SVGAGI. Trimming cost V 5 bases and J 3 bases, with 16 bases left between them.

A few counts support this clonotype. This sequence joins TRBV2 and TRBJ2-5, with 11 bases fitting TRBD2. Germline CDR1 and CDR2: SNHLY and FYNNEI. Trimming cost V 6 bases and J 5 bases; bases outside gene matches: 8. The CDR3 extends over 15 amino acids. CDR3 in amino acids: CASSFSGRAGETQYF. CDR3 nucleotide sequence: TGTGCCAGCAGCTTTAGCGGGAGGGCCGGCGAGACCCAGTACTTC.

This clonotype was seen only a few times. This chain links TRBV7-2 with TRBJ2-7, with 9 bases aligning to TRBD2. This CDR3 spans 18 amino acids. The trim removed 5 bases at V and 1 base at J, leaving 15 bases unmatched. Germline CDR1 SGHTA, CDR2 FQGNSA. The CDR3 nucleotides are TGTGCCAGCAGCCCACAAGGTAGCGGGAGACTCCATTCCTACGAGCAGTACTTC. Amino acid sequence: CASSPQGSGRLHSYEQYF.

This clonotype was seen more than once but under ten times. This chain connects TRBV20-1 to TRBJ2-7, with TRBD2 as a possible D gene (5 bases). CDR1 DFQATT and CDR2 SNEGSKA come from the germline V gene (reference sequence). The CDR3 has 13 amino acids. V lost 5 bases to trimming and J lost 2 bases, with 13 bases between them. This CDR3 is CSAQRLGAYEQYF. In nucleotides, the CDR3 is TGCAGTGCTCAGAGACTGGGAGCCTACGAGCAGTACTTC.

This clonotype is a singleton in its sample. The chain joins TRBV7-9 to TRBJ2-1; 7 bases map to TRBD2. The CDR3 runs 16 residues. Germline trimming cut 10 bases from V and 4 bases from J; bases unmatched to any gene: 16. Germline V gene data show CDR1 as SEHNR and CDR2 as FQNEAQ (reference sequence). CDR3 sequence (DNA): TGTGCCACCCTGTTGGTTGTTAGCGGGTCGTACAATGAGCAGTTCTTC. It yields the protein CATLLVVSGSYNEQFF.

The chain links TRBV29-1 to TRBJ2-1; 8 nucleotides match TRBD2. V lost 6 bases and J lost 1; bases outside the gene matches: 11. This CDR3 contains 16 residues. Germline values: CDR1 SQVTM, CDR2 ANQGSEA. The CDR3 nucleotides read TGCAGCGTAGGGGGGGGAGCGGGAGATTCCTACAATGAGCAGTTCTTC. This encodes CSVGGGAGDSYNEQFF.

The sample holds a few counts of this clonotype. This chain joins TRBV20-1 and TRBJ2-2; maybe TRBD1 (6 bases). The CDR3 is 13 residues long. The V and J ends lost 4 bases and 7 bases respectively, with 13 bases between them. The germline V gene encodes CDR1 DFQATT and CDR2 SNEGSKA (reference sequence). CDR3 sequence reads: CSATHGQNGELFF. In nucleotides, the CDR3 is TGCAGTGCTACCCATGGACAGAACGGGGAGCTGTTTTTT.

This clonotype has a handful of counts. V is TRBV27 and J is TRBJ1-2; TRBD1 agrees at 10 bases. The V gene end was trimmed by 7 bases and the J gene end by 1 base; junction bases not matched to a gene: 12. The CDR3 totals 17 residues. The germline gives CDR1 MNHEY, CDR2 SMNVEV (reference sequence). The DNA of the CDR3 is TGTGCCAGCACCCTTACCGGGACAGGGGCCTTTAACTATGGCTACACCTTC. Translation gives CASTLTGTGAFNYGYTF.

V gene TRBV2 combines with J gene TRBJ2-1; 7 positions agree with TRBD2. The better agreement between TRBJ2-7 and the DNA end casts doubt on the J call. This CDR3 comprises 15 residues. Germline CDR1 is SNHLY and CDR2 is FYNNEI. In DNA form, the CDR3 reads TGTGCCAGCAGTGCGGGGGACTACTCCTCCTACGAGCAGTACTTC. Protein: CASSAGDYSSYEQYF.

This chain connects TRBV4-1 to TRBJ2-3, with 11 bases identical to TRBD2. The germline V gene encodes CDR1 MGHRA and CDR2 YSYEKL. There are 18 residues in the CDR3. The V segment lost 4 bases and the J segment 1 base; nucleotides outside the gene matches: 10. CDR3 sequence (DNA): TGCGCCAGCAGCCCCGGGCAAGGGACTAGCGGACGCACAGATACGCAGTATTTT. This sequence encodes CASSPGQGTSGRTDTQYF.

V is TRBV28 and J is TRBJ2-5; possible D gene TRBD2, 7 bases. The CDR3 is made up of 12 amino acids. Germline V gene lookup returns CDR1 MDHEN and CDR2 SYDVKM. The V and J ends lost 8 bases and 3 bases respectively, with 10 bases between them. CDR3 in amino acids: CASRGAKETQYF. For the CDR3, the DNA is TGTGCCAGCCGGGGGGCGAAAGAGACCCAGTACTTC.

V gene TRBV20-1 combines with J gene TRBJ1-5; weak D call: TRBD1 (5 bases). V was cut by 4 bases and J by 6 bases, with 10 bases left in between. The CDR3 is 12 residues long. Germline V lookup: CDR1 DFQATT, CDR2 SNEGSKA (reference sequence). The DNA of the CDR3 is TGCAGTGCTACGTCCGGGACTCAGCCCCAGCATTTT. It yields the protein CSATSGTQPQHF.

A remark on this clonotype: Sequence at one end of the junction differs from germline and may be a read error. The genes are TRBV20-1 and TRBJ1-2, with no clear D. CDR1 DFQATT and CDR2 SNEGSKA come from the germline V gene (reference sequence). The CDR3 contains 14 residues. CDR3 DNA sequence: TGCAGTGCTAGCCCCCGGGGTGGGAACTATGGCTGCACCTTC. Translation gives CSASPRGGNYGCTF.

The chain is built from TRBV4-1 and TRBJ2-5; tentatively, D is TRBD2 (6 bases). V lost 6 bases and J 11 bases, leaving 31 bases between the germline ends. Germline CDR1 reads MGHRA; CDR2 reads YSYEKL. This CDR3 has 17 residues. The CDR3 sequence: CASRRTTGREGMNEQYF. In DNA, the CDR3 is TGCGCCAGCAGACGTACGACCGGGAGAGAAGGGATGAATGAGCAGTACTTC.

This clonotype was picked up a small number of times. The rearrangement uses TRBV6-5 and TRBJ1-5, with D possibly TRBD1 on 6 matching bases. Deletions cut 6 bases from V and 5 bases from J, with 17 bases between. From germline, CDR1 is MNHEY and CDR2 SVGAGI. The length of the CDR3 is 15 residues. The CDR3 DNA sequence: TGTGCCAGCAGATTAGGACAGAGTAACCATCAGCCCCAGCATTTT. It yields the protein CASRLGQSNHQPQHF.